This T cell receptor (beta chain) was sequenced during a study of CXCR3-negative and CXCR3-positive naive CD8 T cells. General observations from the study: TRB CDR3s were more hydrophobic in CXCR3-positive than in CXCR3-negative naive cells.

The CDR3 contains 13 residues. Germline V gives CDR1 LGHNA, CDR2 YSLEER. This clonotype ranks as medium-sized in terms of frequency. Antigen specificity is unknown. cDNA libraries for TRB were generated by 5' RACE incorporating UMI labels. TCRdb processed the 5' RACE reads again and assigns one entry to each CDR3 protein, with no DNA. The sample holds about 2,700 distinct CDR3 sequences. The sequence came from a human donor in good health. Some clones in this sample may be carry-over from other donors' samples. Input material: naive CXCR3+ CD8+ T cells from blood. Subset: CD45RO-CCR7+CD27+CD95- naive CD8+ T cells expressing CXCR3 (TNR3+). V and J are TRBV4-3 and TRBJ2-1; TCRdb indicates TRBD1, and absent DNA this call remains unverified. CDR3 sequence reads: CASSLNQGDAQFF.